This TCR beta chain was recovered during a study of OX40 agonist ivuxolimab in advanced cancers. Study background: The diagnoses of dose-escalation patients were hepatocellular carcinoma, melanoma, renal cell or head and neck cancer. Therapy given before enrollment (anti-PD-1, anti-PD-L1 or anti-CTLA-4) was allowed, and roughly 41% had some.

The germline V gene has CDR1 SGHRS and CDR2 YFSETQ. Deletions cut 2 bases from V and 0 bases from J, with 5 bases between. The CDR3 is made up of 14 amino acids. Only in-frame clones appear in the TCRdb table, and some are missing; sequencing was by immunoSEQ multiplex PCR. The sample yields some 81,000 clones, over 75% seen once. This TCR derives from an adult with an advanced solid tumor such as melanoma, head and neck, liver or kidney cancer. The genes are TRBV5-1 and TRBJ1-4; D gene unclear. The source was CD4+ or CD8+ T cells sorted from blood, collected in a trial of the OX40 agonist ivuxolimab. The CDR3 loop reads CASSLAATNEKLFF. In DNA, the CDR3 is TGCGCCAGCAGCTTAGCTGCAACTAATGAAAAACTGTTTTTT.